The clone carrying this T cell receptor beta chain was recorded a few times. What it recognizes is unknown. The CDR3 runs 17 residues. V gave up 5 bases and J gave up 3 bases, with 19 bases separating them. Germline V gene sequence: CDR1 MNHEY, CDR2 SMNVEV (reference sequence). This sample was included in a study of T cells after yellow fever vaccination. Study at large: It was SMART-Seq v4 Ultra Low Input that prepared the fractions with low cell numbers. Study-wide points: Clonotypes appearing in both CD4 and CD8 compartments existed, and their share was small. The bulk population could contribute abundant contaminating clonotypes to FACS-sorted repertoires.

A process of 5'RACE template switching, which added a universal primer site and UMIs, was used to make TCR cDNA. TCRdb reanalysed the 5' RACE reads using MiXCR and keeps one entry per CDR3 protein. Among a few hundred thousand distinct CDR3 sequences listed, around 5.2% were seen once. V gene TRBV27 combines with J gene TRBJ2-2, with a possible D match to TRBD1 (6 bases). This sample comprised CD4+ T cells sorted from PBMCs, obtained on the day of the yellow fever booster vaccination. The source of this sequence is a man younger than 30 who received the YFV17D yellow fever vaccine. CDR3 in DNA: TGTGCCAGCAGTAGCCTCGGGGCAGGGGAGCACACCGGGGAGCTGTTTTTT. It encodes CASSSLGAGEHTGELFF.